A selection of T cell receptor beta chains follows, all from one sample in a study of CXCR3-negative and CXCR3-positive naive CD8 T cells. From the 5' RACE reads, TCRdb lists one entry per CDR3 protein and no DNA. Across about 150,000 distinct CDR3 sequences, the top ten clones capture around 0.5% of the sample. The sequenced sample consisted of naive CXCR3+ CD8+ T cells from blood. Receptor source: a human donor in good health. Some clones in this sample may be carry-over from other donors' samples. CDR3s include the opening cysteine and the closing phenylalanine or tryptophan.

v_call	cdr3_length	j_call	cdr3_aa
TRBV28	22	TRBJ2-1	CASSFNWISGTSGGPSYNEQFF
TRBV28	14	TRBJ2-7	CASSLWSMSYEQYF
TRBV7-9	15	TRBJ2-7	CASSFVTGKSYEQYF
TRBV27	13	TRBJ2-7	CASSLGAFGEQYF
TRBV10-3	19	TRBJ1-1	CAISDKRTGSRIGDTEAFF
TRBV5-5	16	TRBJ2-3	CASSLAGGRSTDTQYF
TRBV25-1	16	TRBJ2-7	CASSDRRQEPSYEQYF
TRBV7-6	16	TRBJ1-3	CASSLGQGLRRNTIYF
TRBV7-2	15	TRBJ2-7	CASSSILGGHYEQYF
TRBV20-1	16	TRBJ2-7	CSARDPPRQISYEQYF
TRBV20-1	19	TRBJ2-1	CSARAGTSGTRSSYNEQFF
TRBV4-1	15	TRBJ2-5	CASSPSQEVQETQYF
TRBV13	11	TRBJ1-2	CASILGYGYTF
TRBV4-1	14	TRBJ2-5	CASGPAGDQETQYF
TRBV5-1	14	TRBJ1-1	CASSLLRSNTEAFF
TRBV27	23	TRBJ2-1	CASSLLPGGGSGPQPPTYNEQFF
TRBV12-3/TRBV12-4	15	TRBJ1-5	CASSLRYYSNQPQHF
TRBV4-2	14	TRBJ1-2	CASSQGGGDYGYTF
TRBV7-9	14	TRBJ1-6	CASSLVSSESPLHF
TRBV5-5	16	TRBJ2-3	CASSLMGGFGTDTQYF
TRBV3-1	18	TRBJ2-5	CASSQDARDYMYQETQYF
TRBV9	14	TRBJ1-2	CASSLRQSNYGYTF
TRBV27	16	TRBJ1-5	CASSRTADARNQPQHF
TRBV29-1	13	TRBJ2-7	CSVDTGVSYEQYF
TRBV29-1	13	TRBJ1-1	CSVDRTTNTEAFF
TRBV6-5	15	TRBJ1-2	CASSLADGTDYGYTF
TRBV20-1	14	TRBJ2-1	CSAGPAGGPNEQFF
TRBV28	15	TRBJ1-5	CTSSSYRGRVQPQHF
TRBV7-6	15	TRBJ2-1	CASSSNRAQYNEQFF
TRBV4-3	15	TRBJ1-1	CASSQDAPLNTEAFF
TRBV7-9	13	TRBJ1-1	CASSWGVGDEAFF
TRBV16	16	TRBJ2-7	CASSQSGRITSYEQYF
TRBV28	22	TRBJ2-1	CASSLFGFGGWEGVHSGDEQFF
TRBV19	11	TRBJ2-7	CASSKDLEQYF
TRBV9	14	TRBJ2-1	CASSVGRLPFPQFF
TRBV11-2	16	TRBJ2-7	CASSLGFIQPDYEQYF
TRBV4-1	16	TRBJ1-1	CASSQTQMTVNTEAFF
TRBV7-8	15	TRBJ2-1	CASSSSGRGQSEQFF
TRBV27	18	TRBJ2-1	CASSPRRVSDRSYNEQFF
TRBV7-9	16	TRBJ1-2	CASSSSSGTGVHGYTF
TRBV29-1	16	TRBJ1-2	CSVPDTDLYRGYGYTF
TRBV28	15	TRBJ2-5	CASSFSLQGVETQYF
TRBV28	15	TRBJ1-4	CASSRSGATNEKLFF
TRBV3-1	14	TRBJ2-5	CASSQDTDQETQYF
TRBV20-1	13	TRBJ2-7	CSARPRGGYEQYF
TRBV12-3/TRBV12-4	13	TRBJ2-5	CASSYNRRGTQYF